Following are 5 T cell receptor beta chains from one sample sequenced in a study of blood T cell repertoires in COVID-19. Repertoires were generated with immunoSEQ multiplex PCR, while TCRdb's copy carries only in-frame clones and drops some. Here the sample spans 250,000 or so clones, approximately 83% being singletons. Sequencing was carried out using peripheral blood. These receptors all stem from a man aged 25-45 years who had recovered from COVID-19.

The chain links TRBV10-1 to TRBJ2-1; 8 nucleotides align to TRBD1. This CDR3 comprises 12 residues. V shed 5 bases, J shed 12 bases, and the junction held 6 bases outside the gene matches. The V gene's germline CDR1 is WNHNN and CDR2 SYGVQD (reference sequence). This chain's CDR3 is CASSQSGTGQFF. The CDR3 bases are TGCGCCAGCAGTCAATCCGGGACAGGGCAGTTCTTC.

The CDR3 sequence: CASSVGYGAGELFF. CDR3 bases: TGTGCCAGCAGCGTAGGGTACGGGGCCGGGGAGCTGTTTTTT. The gene calls are TRBV9 and TRBJ2-2, with D perhaps matching TRBD2 (5 bases). The CDR3 runs to 14 residues. Germline assignment: CDR1 SGDLS and CDR2 YYNGEE. Trimming stripped 0 bases from V and 6 bases from J, with 9 bases between.

The chain joins TRBV27 to TRBJ1-2; tentatively, D is TRBD1 (5 bases). The ends were cut back, 6 bases at V and 7 bases at J, with 18 bases in the middle. This CDR3 is built from 14 residues. In germline, CDR1 is MNHEY, CDR2 SMNVEV (reference sequence). For the CDR3, the DNA is TGTGCCAGCAGCCGCGGGGTTTTTGGGGGTGGCTACACCTTC. This codes for CASSRGVFGGGYTF.

This clone is a singleton in its sample. This chain connects TRBV13 to TRBJ1-2; maybe TRBD1 (6 bases). Per the germline V gene, CDR1 is PRHDT and CDR2 is FYEKMQ (reference sequence). Trimming cost V 0 bases and J 7 bases, with 18 bases left between them. This CDR3 has 16 residues. The CDR3 bases are TGTGCCAGCAGCTTAGGCCAGGGGACGTGGATGAGTGGCTACACCTTC. Encoded protein: CASSLGQGTWMSGYTF.

The V gene is TRBV19, the J gene TRBJ1-3, with D possibly TRBD1 on 5 matching bases. In germline, CDR1 is LNHDA, CDR2 SQIVND (reference sequence). The CDR3 is 14 amino acids. Trimming cost V 5 bases and J 2 bases, with 10 bases left between them. In DNA form, the CDR3 reads TGTGCCAGTAGTGCCAGGGCGACTGGAAACACCATATATTTT. Translation gives CASSARATGNTIYF.